The sequence of this T cell receptor beta chain was determined in a study of response to subunit inactivated influenza vaccine. TCRdb passed the RT-PCR reads through MiXCR, listing each CDR3 protein once. The sample yields about 800,000 distinct CDR3 sequences, 21% seen once. To note about this clonotype: Its antigen remains unidentified.

Study conclusions and caveats: Authors proposed each seasonal influenza vaccination draws in few new T cells.

This CDR3 has 12 amino acids. CDR1 and CDR2 from the germline V gene are MNHNS and SASEGT. Trimming took off 5 bases at V and 5 bases at J, with 9 bases between the two ends. The source material was PBMCs from blood, sampled 5 days after vaccination. V usage is TRBV6-1 and J usage is TRBJ2-5, with D unclear. The origin of this receptor is a man in his fifties or sixties who received an inactivated influenza vaccine. For the CDR3, the DNA is TGTGCCAGCAGTCCAGTGTGGGAGACCCAGTACTTC. Translating gives CASSPVWETQYF.